This paragraph reports one TCR beta chain. V lost 6 bases, J lost 5 bases, and 13 bases lay in between. Germline CDR1 reads LNHDA; CDR2 reads SQIVND (reference sequence). CDR3 length: 13 residues. The sample is drawn from a study of OX40 agonist ivuxolimab in advanced cancers. Only in-frame clones appear in the TCRdb table, and some are missing; sequencing was by immunoSEQ multiplex PCR. The top ten hold more than 9% of the sample, which has around 59,000 clones, around 89% seen once. The receptor comes from an adult with an advanced solid tumor such as melanoma, head and neck, liver or kidney cancer. The V gene is TRBV19, the J gene TRBJ1-1, with a weak D call TRBD1 (5 bases). The material sequenced was CD4+ or CD8+ T cells sorted from blood, taken in a trial of the OX40 agonist ivuxolimab. The CDR3: CASRVGRGTEAFF. The CDR3 DNA reads TGTGCCAGTAGGGTGGGGCGAGGGACTGAAGCTTTCTTT.